One and the same sample provided the 17 T cell receptor beta chains below, sequenced in a study of cytomegalovirus exposure and HLA in healthy donors. Libraries were prepared by immunoSEQ multiplex PCR; TCRdb keeps only in-frame clonotypes and omits some of them. The sample yields tens of thousands of clones, roughly 94% seen once. The sequencing input was PBMCs. The receptors originated from a woman between 18 and 30 years old in good health and CMV-seropositive.

This clone was recorded only once. The CDR3 protein is CASSPPSRGLLAWEREQYF. The CDR3 DNA reads as TGTGCCAGCAGCCCCCCTAGTAGAGGCCTACTAGCGTGGGAAAGGGAGCAGTACTTC. The chain employs TRBV9 and TRBJ2-7; 7 bases fit TRBD2. The CDR3 totals 19 residues. The V gene end was trimmed by 4 bases and the J gene end by 7 bases; junction bases not matched to a gene: 26. Looked up from germline, CDR1 is SGDLS and CDR2 is YYNGEE.

The V gene is TRBV13, the J gene TRBJ2-1; TRBD2 matches at 9 bases. Per germline, CDR1 PRHDT and CDR2 FYEKMQ (reference sequence). CDR3 length equals 15 residues. J was trimmed by 3 bases and V by 5 bases; bases with no gene match: 5. CDR3 DNA: TGTGCCAGCAGCCGGGGCGGGAGGGGCTACAATGAGCAGTTCTTC. Residues: CASSRGGRGYNEQFF.

The chain uses TRBV19 and TRBJ2-7; perhaps TRBD1 as D (6 bases). CDR3 length: 14 residues. Between the trimmed V and J ends, which lost 5 bases and 4 bases, there was a span of 15 bases. The germline V gene has CDR1 LNHDA and CDR2 SQIVND (reference sequence). CDR3 nucleotide sequence: TGTGCCAGTAGTGACGGACAGAGATATTACGAGCAGTACTTC. Translated, it gives CASSDGQRYYEQYF. The entire variable domain, with the rest obtained from reference TRBV19 and TRBJ2-7, is as follows: DGGITQSPKYLFRKEGQNVTLSCEQNLNHDAMYWYRQDPGQGLRLIYYSQIVNDFQKGDIAEGYSVSREKKESFPLTVTSAQKNPTAFYLCASSDGQRYYEQYFGPGTRLTVT.

The CDR3 reads CASSSPGIPGTGELFF. The CDR3 DNA reads as TGTGCCAGCAGCTCCCCGGGGATCCCGGGAACCGGGGAGCTGTTTTTT. V gene TRBV11-2 combines with J gene TRBJ2-2, with D perhaps TRBD2 (5 bases). CDR1 SGHAT and CDR2 FQNNGV come from the germline V gene. CDR3 size: 16 residues. Deletions cut 4 bases from V and 5 bases from J, with 17 bases between.

V is TRBV7-8 and J is TRBJ1-5, with a tentative D call TRBD1 (5 bases). Germline lookup yields CDR1 SGHVS and CDR2 FQNEAQ. The CDR3 is 15 amino acids. Between the trimmed V and J ends, which lost 6 bases and 11 bases, there was a span of 23 bases. The CDR3 loop is CASSSHGQDIMSQHF. As DNA, the CDR3 is TGTGCCAGCAGTAGCCATGGACAAGACATCATGTCCCAGCATTTT.

A remark on this clone: A junction boundary mismatches the germline segment, possibly from a read error. The chain couples TRBV6-1 to TRBJ1-1; 9 bases fit TRBD1. This CDR3 comprises 13 residues. Germline CDR1 is MNHNS and CDR2 is SASEGT. Written as DNA, the CDR3 is TGTGCCAGCAGTGACCAACAGGGGGCCCAAGTGATCTTT. Translated, it gives CASSDQQGAQVIF.

This chain uses TRBV15 with TRBJ1-1; D is ambiguous. Per germline, CDR1 LNHNV and CDR2 YYDKDF (reference sequence). The CDR3 contains 13 residues. V gave up 3 bases and J gave up 1 base, with 6 bases separating them. The CDR3 loop is CATSRGRNTEAFF. The CDR3 DNA is TGTGCCACCAGCAGGGGCAGGAACACTGAAGCTTTCTTT.

The rearrangement links TRBV27 to TRBJ1-1, with a possible D match to TRBD1 (5 bases). CDR3 length equals 14 residues. The germline CDR1 and CDR2 sequences are MNHEY and SMNVEV (reference sequence). Trimming cost V 3 bases and J 2 bases, with 10 bases left between them. CDR3 DNA: TGTGCCAGCAGTTTGGGGCGGAGAAACACTGAAGCTTTCTTT. This encodes CASSLGRRNTEAFF.

J is TRBJ1-3 and V is TRBV11-2; a weak D match, TRBD1 (5 bases). This CDR3 has 16 residues. In germline, CDR1 is SGHAT, CDR2 FQNNGV. Trimming left V 6 bases short and J 0 bases short, with 15 bases between. CDR3 loop: CASSTHRGTSGNTIYF. CDR3 bases: TGTGCCAGCAGTACACACCGGGGGACCTCTGGAAACACCATATATTTT.

The chain couples TRBV7-8 to TRBJ2-7, with D perhaps matching TRBD1 (6 bases). The CDR3 length is 14 residues. The V end lost 4 bases, the J end lost 5 bases, and 15 bases lay between the germline ends. The V gene's germline CDR1 is SGHVS and CDR2 FQNEAQ. The CDR3 nucleotides read TGTGCCAGCAGCTCCCGGAACAGGGTCCACGAGCAGTACTTC. Translated: CASSSRNRVHEQYF.

The rearrangement joins TRBV5-4 to TRBJ2-7, with TRBD2 matching over 12 bases. In germline, CDR1 is SGHNT, CDR2 YYREEE (reference sequence). This CDR3 is built from 15 residues. The V and J ends lost 4 bases and 7 bases, in that order; junction bases with no gene match: 9. This chain's CDR3 is CASSLRLAGVKEQYF. The CDR3 coding sequence is TGTGCCAGCAGCCTGCGACTAGCGGGAGTAAAAGAGCAGTACTTC.

The gene calls are TRBV5-1 and TRBJ2-7; a weak D match, TRBD1 (6 bases). V lost 3 bases and J lost 3, with 19 bases in between. CDR3 length: 16 amino acids. Germline CDR1 SGHRS, CDR2 YFSETQ. Here the CDR3 reads CASSWTAPLGNYEQYF. The CDR3 nucleotides are TGCGCCAGCAGCTGGACAGCTCCCCTAGGGAACTACGAGCAGTACTTC.

This chain uses TRBV11-2 with TRBJ1-5; the match to TRBD1 covers 11 bases. V lost 7 bases and J lost 5; bases outside the gene matches: 7. Germline values: CDR1 SGHAT, CDR2 FQNNGV. This CDR3 has 15 amino acids. CDR3 DNA sequence: TGTGCCAGCACCTCGGACAGGGGGCGCGATCAGCCCCAGCATTTT. Its protein product is CASTSDRGRDQPQHF.

The chain recombines TRBV7-9 with TRBJ2-7; the match to TRBD2 covers 8 bases. There are 17 residues in the CDR3. J gave up 3 bases and V 0 bases, and 10 bases lay outside the gene matches. The germline V gene encodes CDR1 SEHNR and CDR2 FQNEAQ (reference sequence). The CDR3 is CASSLAGPRGGIYEQYF. The DNA for the CDR3 is TGTGCCAGCAGCTTAGCGGGGCCCCGGGGGGGGATCTACGAGCAGTACTTC.

The rearrangement links TRBV4-2 to TRBJ2-1, with D tentatively TRBD2 (7 bases). The CDR3 loop spans 17 amino acids. Trimming left V 1 base short and J 6 bases short, with 19 bases between. Germline values: CDR1 LGHNA, CDR2 YNFKEQ. The CDR3 loop reads CASSQALRAGAFNEQFF. CDR3 bases: TGTGCCAGCAGCCAAGCCCTTAGGGCGGGGGCCTTCAATGAGCAGTTCTTC.

The chain is built from TRBV7-2 and TRBJ1-1, with D unclear. Looked up from germline, CDR1 is SGHTA and CDR2 is FQGNSA. V lost 3 bases to trimming and J lost 9 bases, with 2 bases between them. The CDR3 consists of 9 residues. CDR3 DNA: TGTGCCAGCAGCTTCAAAGCTTTCTTT. This gives the protein CASSFKAFF.

CDR3 nucleotides: TGTGCCAGCAGTTACCAGCGAGAGAACACCGGGGAGCTGTTTTTT. The encoded protein is CASSYQRENTGELFF. V usage is TRBV6-5 and J usage is TRBJ2-2; D call uncertain. The CDR3 length is 15 residues. V was shortened by 2 bases and J by 1 base, with 8 bases between the two germline ends. Germline V lookup: CDR1 MNHEY, CDR2 SVGAGI.